The rows below give T cell receptor beta chains drawn from one sample of a study of blood T cell repertoires in COVID-19. Produced via immunoSEQ multiplex PCR; TCRdb's table is partial and in-frame only. The data show approximately 190,000 clones, with nearly 85% seen just once and under 5.5% held by the top ten. Sequencing was done on a sample of peripheral blood. These receptors came from a woman in her 30s with acute or convalescent COVID-19. CDR3s leave out the opening cysteine and the closing phenylalanine or tryptophan.

j_gene,len,v_gene,CDR3aa
TRBJ1-1,11,TRBV12-3/TRBV12-4,ASRLAGGREAF
TRBJ1-2,10,TRBV19,ASSQGVGGYT
TRBJ2-1,12,TRBV30,AWSVQAPTGEQF
TRBJ1-3,15,TRBV5-1,ASSLEVRGQSGNTIY
TRBJ2-3,11,TRBV14,ASSQPKAGPWY
TRBJ1-1,13,TRBV5-1,ASSLAPGPNTEAF
TRBJ1-5,15,TRBV24-1,ATSDSGGALSNQPQH
TRBJ2-3,14,TRBV25-1,ASLSGLAGGVDTQY
TRBJ1-4,13,TRBV28,ASFGEPGLNEKLF
TRBJ1-5,13,TRBV6-5,ASSYTQDSNQPQH
TRBJ2-3,14,TRBV4-2,ASSQDPAGGPNTQY
TRBJ1-3,12,TRBV9,ASNTGLLGNTIY
TRBJ2-5,12,TRBV5-1,ASSLTAAQETQY
TRBJ2-7,9,TRBV28,AAGGTYEQY
TRBJ2-1,14,TRBV6-2/TRBV6-3,ASSLPGLAVYNEQF
TRBJ1-6,13,TRBV19,ASSINGAANSPLH
TRBJ1-5,10,TRBV12-3/TRBV12-4,ASSRWGEPQH
TRBJ1-1,12,TRBV6-2/TRBV6-3,ASSYLAGGTEAF
TRBJ1-2,11,TRBV5-1,ASSRDSGYGYT
TRBJ2-2,11,TRBV7-3,ASSNRGGGELF
TRBJ1-5,12,TRBV24-1,ATSGWEGNQPQH
TRBJ1-4,13,TRBV6-1,ASSEDGNPQEKLF
TRBJ2-5,15,TRBV6-1,ASSGSLVGGRAETQY